What follows are 16 T cell receptor beta chains derived from one specimen sequenced in a study of beta chain features in type 1 diabetes. Since all of the isolated RNA was reverse transcribed, expressed TCRB transcripts were what got sequenced. Assay: immunoSEQ multiplex PCR; the TCRdb copy retains only in-frame clones and omits some. The data contain 450,000 or so clones, 10% to 12% of them singletons. Sequenced: naive CD4+ T cells from blood. These receptors came from a woman under 30 in good health.

This clone has just a few counts. The chain links TRBV10-3 to TRBJ2-7; D not resolved. V was cut by 2 bases and J by 2 bases, with 10 bases left in between. Germline V gene data show CDR1 as ENHRY and CDR2 as SYGVKD. The CDR3 contains 14 residues. CDR3: CAISEGLVPYEQYF. CDR3 DNA: TGTGCCATCAGTGAGGGGCTAGTCCCCTACGAGCAGTACTTC.

This clone has ten or more counts. J is TRBJ2-1 and V is TRBV19; D may match TRBD1 or TRBD2 (5 bases each). The CDR3 spans 12 residues. Trimming left V 11 bases short and J 7 bases short, with 15 bases between. Germline CDR1 LNHDA, CDR2 SQIVND (reference sequence). DNA of the CDR3: TGTGCCTCCCAGAGGGACCGAAATGAGCAGTTCTTC. Its protein is CASQRDRNEQFF.

V is TRBV6-1 and J is TRBJ1-1, with D perhaps matching TRBD1 (5 bases). Germline V gene lookup returns CDR1 MNHNS and CDR2 SASEGT. Trimming cost V 7 bases and J 0 bases, with 12 bases left between them. The CDR3 length is 14 residues. CDR3 residues: CASTAGVLNTEAFF. In DNA form, the CDR3 reads TGTGCCAGCACAGCGGGGGTATTGAACACTGAAGCTTTCTTT.

The V and J genes are TRBV7-3 and TRBJ1-1; D ambiguous. V was cut by 1 base and J by 3 bases, with 12 bases left in between. This CDR3 is 15 amino acids long. CDR1 and CDR2 from the germline V gene are SGHTA and FQGTGA. In DNA, the CDR3 is TGTGCCAGCAGCTTAATAAAAGTCCGGGACACTGAAGCTTTCTTT. Amino acids: CASSLIKVRDTEAFF.

The chain joins TRBV5-1 to TRBJ2-3; D gene unclear. The germline V gene encodes CDR1 SGHRS and CDR2 YFSETQ. The germline V and J ends were trimmed by 4 bases and 0 bases, with 9 bases remaining between them. There are 14 residues in the CDR3. DNA for the CDR3: TGCGCCAGCAGCCGAGAGACGAGCACAGATACGCAGTATTTT. This gives the protein CASSRETSTDTQYF.

This clone was counted only a few times. The chain combines TRBV6-6 with TRBJ2-2; weak D call: TRBD1 (6 bases). CDR1 is MNHNY, CDR2 SVGAGI, per germline (reference sequence). The CDR3 covers 14 residues. The V end lost 6 bases, the J end lost 6 bases, and 14 bases lay between the germline ends. The CDR3 DNA sequence: TGTGCCAGCAGACCCAGGGGAGTCGCCGGGGAGCTGTTTTTT. Its translation is CASRPRGVAGELFF.

Many counts were recorded for this clone. The J gene is TRBJ1-2, the V gene TRBV30; no clear D. Looked up from germline, CDR1 is GTSNPN and CDR2 is SVGIG (reference sequence). The V and J ends lost 6 bases and 4 bases respectively, with 9 bases between them. The CDR3 is made up of 11 amino acids. The DNA of the CDR3 is TGTGCCTGCTTCTACAGCTATGGCTACACCTTC. It translates to CACFYSYGYTF.

V usage is TRBV27 and J usage is TRBJ1-1; D not resolved. In germline, CDR1 is MNHEY, CDR2 SMNVEV (reference sequence). The CDR3 covers 15 residues. The V end lost 5 bases, the J end lost 5 bases, and 18 bases lay between the germline ends. CDR3 nucleotides: TGTGCCAGCAGTCCCCGCCGCCAGTTCCGGACTGAAGCTTTCTTT. Its protein product is CASSPRRQFRTEAFF.

The chain combines TRBV2 with TRBJ2-2; possibly TRBD1 for D (7 bases). From germline, CDR1 is SNHLY and CDR2 FYNNEI. This CDR3 region has 15 residues. Trimming cost V 10 bases and J 6 bases, with 21 bases left between them. The CDR3 DNA reads as TGTGCCACCCTTCATGCAGGGGGGCGTTCCGGGGAGCTGTTTTTT. It codes for CATLHAGGRSGELFF.

The rearrangement links TRBV7-9 to TRBJ2-3; 11 bases align to TRBD2. CDR1 SEHNR and CDR2 FQNEAQ come from the germline V gene (reference sequence). CDR3 length equals 18 residues. Unmatched junction bases numbered 5, after V lost 0 bases and J lost 0 bases. This CDR3 is CASSLAGLAEASTDTQYF. The CDR3 bases are TGTGCCAGCAGCTTAGCGGGACTAGCGGAGGCTAGCACAGATACGCAGTATTTT.

The chain links TRBV7-8 to TRBJ2-7; D is unclear. The length of the CDR3 is 15 residues. Germline V gene sequence: CDR1 SGHVS, CDR2 FQNEAQ. The germline V and J ends were trimmed by 5 bases and 4 bases, with 18 bases remaining between them. CDR3: CASSAEAVYNYEQYF. For the CDR3, the DNA is TGTGCCAGCAGCGCAGAGGCGGTCTATAATTACGAGCAGTACTTC.

The chain joins TRBV18 to TRBJ1-1; no clear D. CDR3 length: 12 amino acids. Germline CDR1 reads KGHSH; CDR2 reads LQKENI. Trimming cost V 6 bases and J 6 bases, with 11 bases left between them. In DNA form, the CDR3 reads TGTGCCAGCTCGCAAGTGGTCCCTGAAGCTTTCTTT. It is translated as CASSQVVPEAFF.

This clone turned up a few times. The rearrangement links TRBV7-2 to TRBJ1-1, with no clear D. Trimming removed 4 bases at V and 2 bases at J, with 17 bases between. Germline loops: CDR1 SGHTA, CDR2 FQGNSA. This CDR3 contains 16 residues. This CDR3 is CASSWSKKGKNTEAFF. The CDR3 nucleotides read TGTGCCAGCAGCTGGTCTAAAAAAGGGAAAAACACTGAAGCTTTCTTT.

This chain joins TRBV4-1 and TRBJ1-1; D gene unclear. This CDR3 spans 14 amino acids. The V gene lost 6 bases and the J gene lost 3 bases, with 14 bases spanning the gap. The germline V gene encodes CDR1 MGHRA and CDR2 YSYEKL. The CDR3 DNA follows: TGCGCCAGCAGACCGTCTCAGGTAGACACTGAAGCTTTCTTT. Its translation: CASRPSQVDTEAFF.

The V and J genes are TRBV7-9 and TRBJ2-6; TRBD1 aligns across 8 bases. J was trimmed by 0 bases and V by 3 bases; bases with no gene match: 10. The CDR3 loop spans 19 amino acids. Germline assignment: CDR1 SEHNR and CDR2 FQNEAQ (reference sequence). Written as DNA, the CDR3 is TGTGCCAGCAGCTTCCGGGGGACAGGCACCAACTCTGGGGCCAACGTCCTGACTTTC. Protein sequence: CASSFRGTGTNSGANVLTF. Drawing the rest from reference TRBV7-9 and TRBJ2-6, the complete variable domain is DTGVSQNPRHKITKRGQNVTFRCDPISEHNRLYWYRQTLGQGPEFLTYFQNEAQLEKSRLLSDRFSAERPKGSFSTLEIQRTEQGDSAMYLCASSFRGTGTNSGANVLTFGAGSRLTVL.

This CDR3 is CASSLVVLQERSGNTIYF. DNA for the CDR3: TGTGCCAGCAGCTTAGTTGTTTTGCAGGAACGCTCTGGAAACACCATATATTTT. The chain is built from TRBV7-9 and TRBJ1-3; D is uncertain. V dropped 1 base and J dropped 0 bases, with 16 bases sitting between them. From germline, CDR1 is SEHNR and CDR2 FQNEAQ (reference sequence). There are 18 residues in the CDR3.